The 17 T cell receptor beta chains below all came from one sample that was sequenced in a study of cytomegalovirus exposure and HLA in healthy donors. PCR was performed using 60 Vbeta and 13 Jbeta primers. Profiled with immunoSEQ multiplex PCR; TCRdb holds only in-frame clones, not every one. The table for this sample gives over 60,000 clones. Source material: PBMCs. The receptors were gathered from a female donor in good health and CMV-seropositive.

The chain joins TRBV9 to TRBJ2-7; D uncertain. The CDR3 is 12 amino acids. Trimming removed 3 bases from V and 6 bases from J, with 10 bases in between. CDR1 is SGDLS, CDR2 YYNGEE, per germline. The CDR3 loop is CASSAPRSEQYF. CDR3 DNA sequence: TGTGCCAGCAGCGCCCCGAGGTCCGAGCAGTACTTC.

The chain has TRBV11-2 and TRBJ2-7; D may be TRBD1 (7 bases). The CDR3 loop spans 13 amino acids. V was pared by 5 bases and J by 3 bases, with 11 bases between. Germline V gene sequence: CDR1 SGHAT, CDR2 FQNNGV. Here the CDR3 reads CASSAGQLYEQYF. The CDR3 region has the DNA TGTGCCAGCAGCGCGGGACAGCTCTACGAGCAGTACTTC.

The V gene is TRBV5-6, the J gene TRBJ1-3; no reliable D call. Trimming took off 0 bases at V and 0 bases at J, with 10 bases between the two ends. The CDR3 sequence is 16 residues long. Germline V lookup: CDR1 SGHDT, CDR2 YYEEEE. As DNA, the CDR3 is TGTGCCAGCAGCTTGGCTTTTCCGGTCTCTGGAAACACCATATATTTT. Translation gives CASSLAFPVSGNTIYF.

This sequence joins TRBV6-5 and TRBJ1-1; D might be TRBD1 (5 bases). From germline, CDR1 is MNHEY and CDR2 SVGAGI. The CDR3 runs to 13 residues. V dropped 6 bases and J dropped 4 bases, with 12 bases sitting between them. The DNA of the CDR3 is TGTGCCAGCAGGGGTCGACAGTTCACTGAAGCTTTCTTT. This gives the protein CASRGRQFTEAFF.

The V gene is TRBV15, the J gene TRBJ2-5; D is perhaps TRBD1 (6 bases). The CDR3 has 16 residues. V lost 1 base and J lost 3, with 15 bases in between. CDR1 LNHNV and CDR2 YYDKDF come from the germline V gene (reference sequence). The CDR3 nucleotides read TGTGCCACCAGCAGAGGCCAGCGACAGGACGAAGAGACCCAGTACTTC. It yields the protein CATSRGQRQDEETQYF.

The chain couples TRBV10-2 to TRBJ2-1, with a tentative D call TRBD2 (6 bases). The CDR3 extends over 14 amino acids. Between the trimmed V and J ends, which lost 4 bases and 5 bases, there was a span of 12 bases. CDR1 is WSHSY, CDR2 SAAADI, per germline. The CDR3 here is CASSVTGVDNEQFF. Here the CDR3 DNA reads TGCGCCAGCAGTGTAACGGGAGTGGACAATGAGCAGTTCTTC.

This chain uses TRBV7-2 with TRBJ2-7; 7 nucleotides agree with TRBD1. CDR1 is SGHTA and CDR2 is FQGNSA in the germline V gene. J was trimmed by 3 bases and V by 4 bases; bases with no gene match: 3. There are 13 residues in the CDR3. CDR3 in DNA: TGTGCCAGCAGCTCCGACAGGGTCTACGAGCAGTACTTC. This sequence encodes CASSSDRVYEQYF. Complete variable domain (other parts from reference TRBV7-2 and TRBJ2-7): GAGVSQSPSNKVTEKGKDVELRCDPISGHTALYWYRQSLGQGLEFLIYFQGNSAPDKSGLPSDRFSAERTGGSVSTLTIQRTQQEDSAVYLCASSSDRVYEQYFGPGTRLTVT.

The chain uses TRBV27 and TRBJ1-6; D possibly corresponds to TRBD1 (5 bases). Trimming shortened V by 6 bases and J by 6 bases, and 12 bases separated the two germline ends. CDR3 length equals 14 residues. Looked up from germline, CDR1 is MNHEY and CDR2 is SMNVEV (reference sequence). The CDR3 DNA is TGTGCCAGCAGCGGCAATGACAGTAATTCACCCCTCCACTTT. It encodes CASSGNDSNSPLHF.

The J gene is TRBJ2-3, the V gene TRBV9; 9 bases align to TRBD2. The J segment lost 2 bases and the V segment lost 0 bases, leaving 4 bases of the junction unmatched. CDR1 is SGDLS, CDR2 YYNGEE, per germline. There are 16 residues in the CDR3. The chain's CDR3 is CASSVGRGGYTDTQYF. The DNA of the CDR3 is TGTGCCAGCAGCGTAGGGCGGGGGGGTTACACAGATACGCAGTATTTT. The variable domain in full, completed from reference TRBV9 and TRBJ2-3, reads DSGVTQTPKHLITATGQRVTLRCSPRSGDLSVYWYQQSLDQGLQFLIQYYNGEERAKGNILERFSAQQFPDLHSELNLSSLELGDSALYFCASSVGRGGYTDTQYFGPGTRLTVL.

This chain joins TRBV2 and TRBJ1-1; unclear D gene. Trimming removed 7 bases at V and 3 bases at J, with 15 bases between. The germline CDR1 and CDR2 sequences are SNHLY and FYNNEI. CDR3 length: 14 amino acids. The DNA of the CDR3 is TGTGCCAGCATAGGGAGGGTGGGCTACACTGAAGCTTTCTTT. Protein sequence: CASIGRVGYTEAFF.

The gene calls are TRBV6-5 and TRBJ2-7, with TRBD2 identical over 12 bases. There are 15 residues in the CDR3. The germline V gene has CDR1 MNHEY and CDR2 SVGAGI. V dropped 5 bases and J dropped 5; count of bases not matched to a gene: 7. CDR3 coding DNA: TGTGCCAGCAGTCAAAACCTAGCGGGAGGGAACGAGCAGTACTTC. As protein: CASSQNLAGGNEQYF.

DNA for the CDR3: TGTGCCAGCAGCCCGCAGGGGTTCTCTGGAAACACCATATATTTT. It yields the protein CASSPQGFSGNTIYF. V gene TRBV11-2 combines with J gene TRBJ1-3, with D maybe TRBD1 (6 bases). Germline CDR1 SGHAT, CDR2 FQNNGV. Trimming took 5 bases from V and 0 from J, leaving 11 bases between them. The CDR3 has 15 residues.

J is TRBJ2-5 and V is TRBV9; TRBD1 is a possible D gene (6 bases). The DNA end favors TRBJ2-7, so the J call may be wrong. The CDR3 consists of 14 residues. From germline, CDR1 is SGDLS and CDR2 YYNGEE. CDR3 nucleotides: TGTGCCAGCAGCGTAGGTAACAGGGACTACGAGCAGTACTTC. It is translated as CASSVGNRDYEQYF.

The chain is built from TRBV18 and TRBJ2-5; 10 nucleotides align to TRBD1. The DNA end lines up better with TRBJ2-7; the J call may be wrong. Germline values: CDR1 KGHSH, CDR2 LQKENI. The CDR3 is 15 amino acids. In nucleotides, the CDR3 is TGTGCCAGCTCACCAGGACAGGGGGGCGTCTACGAGCAGTACTTC. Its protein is CASSPGQGGVYEQYF.

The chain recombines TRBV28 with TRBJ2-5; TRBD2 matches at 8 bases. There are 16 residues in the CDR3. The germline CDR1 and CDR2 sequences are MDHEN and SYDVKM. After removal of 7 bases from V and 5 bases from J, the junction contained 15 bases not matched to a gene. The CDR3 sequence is CASNPPGAGVRETQYF. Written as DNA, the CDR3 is TGTGCCAGCAACCCCCCGGGAGCGGGAGTTCGGGAGACCCAGTACTTC.

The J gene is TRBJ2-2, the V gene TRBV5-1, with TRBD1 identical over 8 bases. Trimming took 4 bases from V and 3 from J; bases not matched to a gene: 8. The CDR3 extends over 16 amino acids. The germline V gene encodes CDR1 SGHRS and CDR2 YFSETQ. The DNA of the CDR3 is TGCGCCAGCAGCCTTATAGGGACAGGAGACACCGGGGAGCTGTTTTTT. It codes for CASSLIGTGDTGELFF.

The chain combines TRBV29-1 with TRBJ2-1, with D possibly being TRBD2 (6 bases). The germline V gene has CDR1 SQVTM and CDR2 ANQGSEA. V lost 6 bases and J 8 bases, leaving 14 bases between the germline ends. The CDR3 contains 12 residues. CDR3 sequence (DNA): TGCAGCGTCTGGACTAAGGTCGATGAGCAGTTCTTC. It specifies CSVWTKVDEQFF.